This T cell receptor (beta chain) was found in a study of T cell changes during pregnancy in multiple sclerosis. The repertoire was sequenced with immunoSEQ multiplex PCR; TCRdb's copy has only in-frame clones and lacks some. The data hold 45,000 to 60,000 clones, with approximately 92% observed a single time. Germline V CDR1 and CDR2: ENHRY, SYGVKD. The CDR3 runs 15 residues. V shed 9 bases, J shed 3 bases, and the junction held 11 bases outside the gene matches. The sample consisted of CD4+ T cells from peripheral blood mononuclear cells, taken in the third trimester of pregnancy. The V gene is TRBV10-3, the J gene TRBJ2-1; 7 bases map to TRBD1. This sequence was found in a female donor with multiple sclerosis, enrolled in a pregnancy study. The CDR3 coding sequence is TGTGCCATTCAATCTACAGGGGTGGGCTACAATGAGCAGTTCTTC. Translation gives CAIQSTGVGYNEQFF.